One and the same sample provided the 7 T cell receptor beta chains below, sequenced in a study of T cells in Graves' hyperthyroidism and ophthalmopathy. What was amplified from RNA transcripts were TCR beta CDR3 regions. First-round RT-PCR of the TCR CDR3 relied on the HTBI primer set. MiXCR, run by TCRdb on the multiplex PCR reads, gives a single entry per CDR3 protein. Of hundreds of thousands of distinct CDR3 sequences listed, 35% to 40% are singletons. The sample consisted of blood. Receptors were obtained from a man younger than 35 with Graves' hyperthyroidism.

V gene TRBV2 combines with J gene TRBJ1-1; D perhaps matches TRBD1 (5 bases). V was clipped by 1 base and J by 0 bases, with 12 bases between them. The CDR3 loop spans 16 amino acids. Germline CDR1 reads SNHLY; CDR2 reads FYNNEI. In DNA, the CDR3 is TGTGCCAGCAGTGAAGGACAGACCTCCATGAACACTGAAGCTTTCTTT. Translation: CASSEGQTSMNTEAFF.

The rearrangement joins TRBV7-2 to TRBJ1-6, with D uncertain. Germline values: CDR1 SGHTA, CDR2 FQGNSA. This CDR3 spans 14 amino acids. Trimming removed 5 bases at V and 6 bases at J, with 11 bases between. The CDR3, as DNA: TGTGCCAGCAGCCCAGCGGGCAGTAATTCACCCCTCCACTTT. This translates into CASSPAGSNSPLHF.

With respect to this clonotype: This could be a read error, since a much larger clone is one nucleotide away. The chain uses TRBV11-1 and TRBJ1-1, with 9 bases aligning to TRBD1. The CDR3 loop spans 16 amino acids. Trimming took 8 bases from V and 0 from J; bases not matched to a gene: 10. Germline CDR1 SGHAT, CDR2 FQDESV (reference sequence). The CDR3 here is CASETGTGKVNTEAFF. For the CDR3, the DNA is TGTGCCAGCGAAACAGGGACAGGGAAGGTGAACACTGAAGCTTTCTTT.

CDR3 DNA sequence: TGTGCCAGCAGCGAAGACAGGGGCGACACCGGGGAGCTGTTTTTT. Translating it yields CASSEDRGDTGELFF. The chain combines TRBV12-3 or TRBV12-4 with TRBJ2-2; TRBD1 aligns across 8 bases. The CDR3 has 15 amino acids. The V gene end was trimmed by 6 bases and the J gene end by 3 bases; junction bases not matched to a gene: 6.

This clonotype was seen many times. The chain uses TRBV6-5 and TRBJ1-2; no firm D call. Germline lookup yields CDR1 MNHEY and CDR2 SVGAGI. V was trimmed by 5 bases and J by 3 bases, leaving 10 bases between them. This CDR3 spans 13 amino acids. CDR3 in amino acids: CASSPYIDYGYTF. The CDR3, as DNA: TGTGCCAGCAGTCCCTACATCGACTATGGCTACACCTTC.

With respect to this clonotype: The junction differs from germline at one of its ends, possibly a read error. The chain joins TRBV24-1 to TRBJ2-2; D is possibly TRBD1 or TRBD2 (5 bases each). CDR1 is KGHDR and CDR2 is SFDVKD in the germline V gene. CDR3 size: 14 residues. The CDR3 DNA follows: TGTGCCACCAGTGAATCAGGGACCACCGAGGAGCTGTTTTTT. It yields the protein CATSESGTTEELFF.

V is TRBV7-2 and J is TRBJ2-2, with TRBD1 identical over 9 bases. V dropped 4 bases and J dropped 6; count of bases not matched to a gene: 6. Per the germline V gene, CDR1 is SGHTA and CDR2 is FQGNSA. The CDR3 contains 15 residues. CDR3 nucleotides: TGTGCCAGCAGCTGGGGGACAGGGAGGGCCGGGGAGCTGTTTTTT. Its protein product is CASSWGTGRAGELFF.